This record concerns one T cell receptor (beta chain) sequence. The clone's antigen remains unknown. Base qualities are not provided; no much larger clone lies one nucleotide away. The collaborating institutions used their own protocols to collect whole blood in K2EDTA tubes. Collaborator samples were shipped for TCRbeta analysis as frozen whole blood, isolated PBMCs, or DNA extracted from either sample type. V was cut back by 4 bases and J by 5 bases, leaving a gap of 3 bases between them. CDR3 length: 12 amino acids, cysteine to phenylalanine. Left in the record is the CDR3 DNA by itself, 36 bases read in frame from the first base. CDR1 and CDR2, per the germline V gene (reference sequence), are WNHNN and SYGVQD. The immunoSEQ Assay, a bias-controlled multiplex PCR, was used to amplify TCRbeta CDR3 regions from genomic DNA. Per the source publication's procedure: The number of nucleated cells in each sample was estimated from the amplification of reference gene primers within the assay. Sequence reads were collapsed and filtered to measure the absolute abundance of every unique TCRbeta CDR3 rearrangement. For each sample, productive Simpson clonality was calculated as the square root of Simpson's diversity index across productive rearrangements. The immuneACCESS repertoire file appears here via TCRdb, limited to in-frame rearrangements. These files lack a portion of the clones; in checked studies, under half of the deficit traces to unresolved V genes, and the cause of the others is not known. V, J and clone size were drawn from that table, and D and trimming were deduced from the DNA. Here the sample has approximately 150,000 clones; roughly 78% occur a single time. The ten top clones hold about 16% of the sample.

This specimen belongs to a study of blood T cell repertoires in COVID-19 (dated by TCRdb to about 2020). Broadly, across the study: Samples from collaborators originated in the United States, Italy and Spain and spanned both the acute and convalescent phases of COVID-19. Samples came from the ongoing ImmuneRACE study (first 160 participants) plus 1,254 subjects from 6 global collaborators. The prospective study material was composed of cDNA or gDNA derived from T cells, B-cell-depleted T cells, or PBMCs. The sample metadata nearly always contained a de-identified subject ID, COVID-19 status, age in years and sex. The repertoires were made available in a free public database intended to serve as a resource for research on the immune response to SARS-CoV-2. Where HLA class I and class II types were available, the types were taken from metadata supplied by the sample provider, not from assay-based typing. The dataset comprised deeply sampled blood TCRbeta repertoires from subjects exposed to, actively infected with, or recovered from COVID-19.

Study-level results and caveats: The quantity of clinical and demographic metadata differed by source and by participant and was supplied without curation.

The chain employs TRBV10-1 and TRBJ1-6; there is no confident call for the D gene. The clonotype originates from a human donor with acute or convalescent COVID-19. The donor label of this sample is uncertain. Source material: peripheral blood. The bases read TGCGCCAGCAGTGTCAATAATTCACCCCTCCACTTT. Its translation reads: CASSVNNSPLHF.